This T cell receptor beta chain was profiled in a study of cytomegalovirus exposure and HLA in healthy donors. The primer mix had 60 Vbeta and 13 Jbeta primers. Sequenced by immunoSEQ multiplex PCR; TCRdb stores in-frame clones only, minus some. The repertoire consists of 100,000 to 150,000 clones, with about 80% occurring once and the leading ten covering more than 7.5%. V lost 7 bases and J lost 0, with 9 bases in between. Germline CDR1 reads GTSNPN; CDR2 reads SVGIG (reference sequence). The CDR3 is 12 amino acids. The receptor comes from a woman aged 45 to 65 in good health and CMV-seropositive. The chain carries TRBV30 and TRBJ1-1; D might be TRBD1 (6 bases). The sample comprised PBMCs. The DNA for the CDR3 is TGTGCCTTGGACAGTATGAACACTGAAGCTTTCTTT. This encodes CALDSMNTEAFF.